The sequence of this T cell receptor beta chain was determined in a study of cytomegalovirus exposure and HLA in healthy donors (TCRdb year 2017). Turning to the overall study: According to an earlier analysis of around 600 of the donors, 150 million to 200 million T cells yielded approximately 120 million unique TCR beta sequences and about 300 Gb of sequence data. An early release covering 550 to 650 HLA-typed donors comprised about 300 gigabases of sequencing data and around 80 million unique TCR sequences. The genetic ancestry cluster associated with self-reported Caucasian donors included about 81% of the approximately 400 genotyped donors. The study was designed to test whether signatures of past pathogen exposure could be identified by cataloging public T cell receptors. The study used immunosequencing to profile the T cell repertoires of some 600 subjects and linked those repertoires to cytomegalovirus serostatus. Besides the first cohort of under 700 subjects, a separate validation cohort made up of 120 different subjects was used. To predict cytomegalovirus infection status, the study brought together high-throughput TCR immunosequencing, statistical association of individual TCRs with disease status, and machine learning. A later analysis re-examined previously published TCR beta repertoires from just over 650 donors and added high-resolution HLA genotyping to investigate patterns of TCR occurrence. In the later analysis, no new phenotypic data were used to find candidate immune exposures; instead, reliance was placed on TCR beta sequences and their occurrence across donors. An earlier analysis of some 600 of the donors applied high-throughput TCR beta sequencing to assess whether each TCR beta V gene segment acted as functional or pseudogenic. Alongside the repertoire data, information on donor age, sex, ethnicity and CMV serostatus was compiled. A later genetic analysis took genome-wide SNP genotypes for about 55% of the 666 donors and used that subset as a discovery cohort. Every repertoire in the discovery cohort had been generated on one and the same sequencing platform. Both class I and class II loci were covered by HLA typing, at four-digit resolution. Typing coverage varied by locus: roughly 620-640 donors for A, B, C, DRB1 and DQB1; approximately 500 for DQA1; about 590 for DPA1; 450 to 480 for DPB1. Because of strong linkage in the cohort, five DR-DQ haplotypes were treated as single units for association and clustering. Across approximately 400 genotyped donors of the cohort, an average of approximately 220,000 unique TCR beta nucleotide sequences per donor were sequenced, and approximately 17% of those sequences were non-productive.

Per the germline V gene, SGHAT is the CDR1 and FQNNGV is the CDR2. The CDR3 runs 15 residues from the cysteine to the phenylalanine. The only DNA kept is the CDR3, 45 bases in frame from the first base. Trimming removed 3 bases from V and 1 base from J, leaving 13 bases between the germline ends. Results the study describes overall, beyond this receptor: The sequencing pipeline was judged likely to have produced a cluster of highly shared sequence variants as a technical artifact. Compared with equally common non-associated chains, HLA-associated TCR beta chains in a later analysis were more clonally expanded and had lower generation probabilities. The authors suggested that the approach could potentially be generalized to other disease states and immunological phenotypes. Sequencing depth was assumed to be roughly uniform across donors in the presence/absence analyses, though that assumption may not hold. The study gave a list of about 160 TCR beta chains associated with cytomegalovirus. A further reported finding was that TCR beta sequences accurately predicted the HLA-A and HLA-B alleles for most subjects in the first cohort. In a later analysis, most CMV-associated TCR beta chains were found to appear HLA-restricted, with HLA associations seemingly driven largely by CMV exposure. Linkage disequilibrium might explain the correlated functional status among segregating V segments, but an unknown experimental factor could not be ruled out. Because HLA typing was unavailable for some donors at each locus, only the typed subset was used in association tests. CMV serostatus was the only immune exposure information available for the cohort. Some IMGT-functional V segments, including TRBV6-2 and TRBV6-3, could not be told apart with the 87-base-pair reads, so those segments were excluded. When HLA alleles, especially DR and DQ, strongly co-occurred, TCR associations were difficult to assign to individual alleles. The cohort was sequenced for TCR beta chains only, and without alpha or paired-chain data the features that could be detected were limited. A later genetic analysis associated a missense DCLRE1C variant with V-gene and J-gene trimming of TCR beta chains, and an independent cohort replicated the association. In an earlier analysis of more than 500 of the donors, most TCR beta V segments appeared in productive rearrangements about 87% or about 30% of the time, broadly matching IMGT annotations. In a later analysis, about 16,000 TCR beta sequences were associated with specific HLA alleles at a false discovery rate of 0.05. The earlier analysis of about 600 of the donors excluded seventeen rarely observed V segments, including chromosome 9 orphons, because counts were too low. According to a later genetic analysis, donors in an Asian-associated ancestry cluster had fewer N-insertions in productive TCRs than the approximately 700-donor mean. In a later analysis, several top co-occurrence clusters were reported to appear linked to parvovirus B19, influenza, CMV and Epstein-Barr virus. In vitro tests confirmed that a few of the cytomegalovirus-associated TCR beta chains recognize cytomegalovirus antigens. The classifier was reported to diagnose cytomegalovirus status with high specificity and sensitivity in both the original and validation cohorts. While some public TCRs were present in many individuals, most TCR sequences turned up only very rarely across donors. A later analysis found that TCR association rates varied across HLA loci, with DRB1 alleles showing the most associated TCRs and HLA-C alleles the fewest.

In the case of this clone: What antigen it recognizes has not been identified. No base qualities exist here, and no much larger clone lies one base off it.

Libraries were constructed by the immunoSEQ multiplex PCR assay. For the multiplex PCR, a mixture combining 60 forward primers for TCR Vbeta segments and 13 reverse primers for TCR Jbeta segments was used. The CDR3 region of rearranged TCR beta genes was amplified from genomic DNA by a multiplex PCR assay. On the Illumina HiSeq System, the amplified TCR beta libraries were sequenced as 87-base-pair reads. Processing in the source paper ran as follows. In a later analysis, roughly 80 million unique TCR beta chains were counted across the roughly 610 repertoires, and roughly 11 million of these chains were shared by at least two donors. To remove PCR and sequencing errors, raw reads were error-corrected and collapsed into unique sequences using a nearest-neighbor algorithm that merged closely related sequences. Alignment of CDR3 sequences to IMGT reference sequences was used to assign V, D and J gene segments. For a sequence to be retained, at least a six-nucleotide match to both a V gene segment and a J gene segment was required. Rearrangements were called productive when the CDR3 lacked stop codons and stayed in frame with V and J; all others were non-productive. Following IMGT convention, CDR3 was defined as the stretch from the second conserved V-encoded cysteine to the conserved J-encoded phenylalanine. In an earlier analysis of around 540 of the donors, sequences lacking an unambiguous match to a single V gene segment were excluded. In an earlier analysis of around 590 of the donors, a V segment was called functional when productive rearrangements were above 56.7%, and segregating when the standard deviation between donors exceeded 5%. A statistical classification framework was developed to diagnose cytomegalovirus status using the catalog of TCR beta chain sequences. In a later analysis, V and J genes were assigned by comparing TCR nucleotide sequences against IMGT/GENE-DB human TR gene sequences. In a later analysis, CDR3 sequences and most-parsimonious VDJ recombination scenarios were assigned using the TCRdist pipeline. In a later analysis, each TCR beta chain was defined by its CDR3 amino acid sequence together with its V-gene family, and reads lacking a unique V-gene family were excluded. As a way to deal with suspected cross-contamination and a sequencing artifact, a later analysis dropped 450 to 600 nucleotide sequences that were highly shared and had low generation probability. In a later analysis, a clonal expansion index for each public chain was calculated from normalized within-repertoire ranks of inferred template counts. Generation probabilities in a later analysis came from a VDJ recombination model fitted to out-of-frame rearrangements, and those results were checked against IGoR. In a later analysis, hypergeometric tests were used to score TCR-TCR, TCR-HLA and TCR-CMV co-occurrence, with a repertoire-size bias correction applied to TCR pairs. In a later analysis, false discovery rates were estimated by permuting HLA or CMV assignments 20 times. In a later analysis, co-occurring TCRs were grouped using DBSCAN, with TCRdist sequence similarity added in when clustering inside HLA-allele-positive subsets. For co-occurrence clustering, repertoires with fewer than 30,000 or more than 120,000 public chains were excluded, along with 5 or 6 repertoires with anomalous nucleotide sharing. TCRdb's version of the immuneACCESS table is confined to in-frame rearrangements and falls short of the full clone set. An unresolved V gene accounts for under half of the shortfall where checked; the remainder is of unknown origin. The V and J calls and the clone size are those of that table, but D and trimming were determined from the DNA. The sample table records some 170,000 clones; around 80% of these occur just once. 2% to 2.5% of the sample is held by the ten biggest clonotypes.

In total, about 650 healthy bone marrow donors made up the cohort. All cohort members were sampled while nominally healthy, although unrecorded immune exposures were likely present. The donor was CMV seronegative and was included in the group of under 450 seronegative cohort members. Each donor provided a peripheral blood sample, and peripheral blood mononuclear cells were used for TCR beta sequencing. Genomic DNA was extracted from the blood cell samples with the Qiagen DNeasy Blood Extraction Kit. In this chain, TRBV11-2 is recombined with TRBJ2-7, with an unclear D gene assignment. The receptor comes from a woman aged 30 to 39 in good health and CMV-seronegative. The sequenced sample was PBMCs. The sequenced DNA is TGTGCCAGCAGCTTCTCCAGTGGGCCGTCCTACGAGCAGTACTTC. Its protein is CASSFSSGPSYEQYF. The full variable domain, with segments outside the CDR3 supplied by the reference TRBV11-2 and TRBJ2-7 proteins, appears as EAGVAQSPRYKIIEKRQSVAFWCNPISGHATLYWYQQILGQGPKLLIQFQNNGVVDDSQLPKDRFSAERLKGVDSTLKIQPAKLEDSAVYLCASSFSSGPSYEQYFGPGTRLTVT.